This entry is about one T cell receptor beta chain. There is no known antigen for this receptor. There are no base qualities to consult, and no much larger clone falls within one base. This entry is derived from a study of T cell changes during pregnancy in multiple sclerosis (dated by TCRdb to about 2019). Regarding the study in general: In women with multiple sclerosis, the researchers looked at how the T cell repertoire shifted as pregnancy progressed.

Library construction relied on the immunoSEQ multiplex PCR assay. This is the immuneACCESS table as TCRdb keeps it, with only in-frame sequences that have V and J called. A part of the clones is gone; compared with another copy, unresolved V genes explain less than half, and the rest is unexplained. The sample table holds roughly 48,000 clones, of which roughly 92% were seen once. The top ten constitute approximately 0.91% of the sample. Source: CD4+ T cells from peripheral blood mononuclear cells, taken in the second trimester of pregnancy. This clonotype originated in a female donor in good health, enrolled as a control in a pregnancy study.

Here the CDR3 is given as CASSMKGPGLAGIEQFF. The DNA reads as follows: TGTGCCAGTAGTATGAAGGGGCCGGGACTAGCGGGAATTGAGCAGTTCTTC. The chain is encoded by TRBV19 joined to TRBJ2-1; 13 junctional bases match TRBD2. Including cysteine and phenylalanine, the CDR3 has 17 amino acids. The sequence is cut down to CDR3 DNA, 51 bases in frame from base 1. The germline V gene encodes CDR1 LNHDA and CDR2 SQIVND (reference sequence). Germline trimming: 3 bases from V, 9 bases from J; junction bases outside gene matches: 11. Supplemented by the reference TRBV19 and TRBJ2-1 proteins around the CDR3, the complete variable domain is DGGITQSPKYLFRKEGQNVTLSCEQNLNHDAMYWYRQDPGQGLRLIYYSQIVNDFQKGDIAEGYSVSREKKESFPLTVTSAQKNPTAFYLCASSMKGPGLAGIEQFFGPGTRLTVL.